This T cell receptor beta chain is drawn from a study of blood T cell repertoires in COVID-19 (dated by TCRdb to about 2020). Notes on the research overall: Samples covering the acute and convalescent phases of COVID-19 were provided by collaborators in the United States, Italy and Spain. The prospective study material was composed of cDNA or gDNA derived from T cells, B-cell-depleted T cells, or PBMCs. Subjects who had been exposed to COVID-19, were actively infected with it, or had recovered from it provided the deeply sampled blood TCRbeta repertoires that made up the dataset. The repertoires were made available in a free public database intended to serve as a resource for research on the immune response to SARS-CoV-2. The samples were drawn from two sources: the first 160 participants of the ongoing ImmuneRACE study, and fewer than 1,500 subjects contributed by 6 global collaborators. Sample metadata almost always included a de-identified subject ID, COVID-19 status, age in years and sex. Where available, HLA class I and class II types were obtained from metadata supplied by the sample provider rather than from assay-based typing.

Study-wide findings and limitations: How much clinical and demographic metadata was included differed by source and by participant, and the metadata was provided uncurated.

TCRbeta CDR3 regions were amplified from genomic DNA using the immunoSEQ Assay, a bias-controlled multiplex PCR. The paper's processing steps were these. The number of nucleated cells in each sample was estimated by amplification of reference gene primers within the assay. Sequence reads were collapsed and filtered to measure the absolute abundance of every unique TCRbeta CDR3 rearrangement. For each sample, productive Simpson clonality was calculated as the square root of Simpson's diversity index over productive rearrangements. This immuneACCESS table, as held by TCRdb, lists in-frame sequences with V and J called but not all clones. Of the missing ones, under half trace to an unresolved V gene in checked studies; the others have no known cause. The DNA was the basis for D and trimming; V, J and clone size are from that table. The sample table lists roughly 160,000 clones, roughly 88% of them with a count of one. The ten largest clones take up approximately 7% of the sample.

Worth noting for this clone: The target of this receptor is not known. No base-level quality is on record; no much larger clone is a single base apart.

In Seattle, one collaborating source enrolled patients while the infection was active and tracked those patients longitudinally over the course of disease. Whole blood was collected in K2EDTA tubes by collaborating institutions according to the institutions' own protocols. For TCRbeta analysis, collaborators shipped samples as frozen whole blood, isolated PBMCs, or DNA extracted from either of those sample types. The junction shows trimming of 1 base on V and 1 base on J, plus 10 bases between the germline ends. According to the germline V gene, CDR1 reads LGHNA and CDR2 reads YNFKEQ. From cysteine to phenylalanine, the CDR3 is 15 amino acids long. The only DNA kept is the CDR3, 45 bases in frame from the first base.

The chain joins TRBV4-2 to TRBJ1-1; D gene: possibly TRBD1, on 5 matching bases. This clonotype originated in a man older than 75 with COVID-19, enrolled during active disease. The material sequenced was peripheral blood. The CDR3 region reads CASSQVGGGNTEAFF. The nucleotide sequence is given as TGTGCCAGCAGCCAAGTGGGGGGAGGGAACACTGAAGCTTTCTTT.